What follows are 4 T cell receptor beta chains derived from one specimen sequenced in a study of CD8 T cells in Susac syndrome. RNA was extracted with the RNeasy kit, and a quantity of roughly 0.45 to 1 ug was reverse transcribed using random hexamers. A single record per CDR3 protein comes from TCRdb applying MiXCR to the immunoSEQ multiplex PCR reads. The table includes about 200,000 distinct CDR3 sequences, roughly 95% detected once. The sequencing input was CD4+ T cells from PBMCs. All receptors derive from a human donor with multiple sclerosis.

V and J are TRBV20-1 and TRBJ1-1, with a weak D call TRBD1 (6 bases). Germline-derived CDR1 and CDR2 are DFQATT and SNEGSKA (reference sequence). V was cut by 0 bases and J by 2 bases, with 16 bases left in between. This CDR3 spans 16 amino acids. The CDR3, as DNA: TGCAGTGCTAGAGATGAGAGAACAGGGATAAACACTGAAGCTTTCTTT. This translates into CSARDERTGINTEAFF.

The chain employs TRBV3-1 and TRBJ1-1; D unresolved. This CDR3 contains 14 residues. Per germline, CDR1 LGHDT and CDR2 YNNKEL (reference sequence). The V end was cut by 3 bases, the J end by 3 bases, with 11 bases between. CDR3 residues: CASSHGTLDTEAFF. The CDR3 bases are TGTGCCAGCAGCCACGGTACTCTTGACACTGAAGCTTTCTTT.

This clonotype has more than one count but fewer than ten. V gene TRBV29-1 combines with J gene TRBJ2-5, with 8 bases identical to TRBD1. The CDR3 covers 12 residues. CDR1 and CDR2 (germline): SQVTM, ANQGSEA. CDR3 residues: CSVARGQETQYF. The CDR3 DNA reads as TGCAGTGTCGCCAGGGGGCAGGAGACCCAGTACTTC.

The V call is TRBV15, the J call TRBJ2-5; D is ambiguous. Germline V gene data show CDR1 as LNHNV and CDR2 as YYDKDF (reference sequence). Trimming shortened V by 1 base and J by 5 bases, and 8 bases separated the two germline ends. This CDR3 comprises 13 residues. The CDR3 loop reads CATSRGGAETQYF. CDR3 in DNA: TGTGCCACCAGCAGAGGAGGAGCCGAGACCCAGTACTTC.